These T cell receptor beta chains were read from a single sample in a study of blood T cell repertoires in COVID-19. Sequenced by immunoSEQ multiplex PCR; TCRdb stores in-frame clones only, minus some. This table holds hundreds of thousands of clones, around 92% found once. Sequencing was done on a sample of PBMCs or T cells enriched from blood (not recorded which). These receptor sequences come from a woman in her 50s who had been exposed to COVID-19. Each CDR3 is given with its conserved first and last residue. The D gene is left open where the match is weak. Clone sizes are given selectively: once, few, many, or a class where the clone is expanded.

V: TRBV3-1/TRBV3-2
size: NA
J: TRBJ2-3
D: NA
CDR3: CASSQGWGRGADTQYF
DNA: TGTGCCAGCAGCCAAGGGTGGGGCAGGGGCGCAGATACGCAGTATTTT

V: TRBV28
size: NA
J: TRBJ1-1
D: TRBD1
CDR3: CASGKRQGRMNTEAFF
DNA: TGTGCCAGCGGCAAGAGACAGGGTCGGATGAACACTGAAGCTTTCTTT

V: TRBV30
size: NA
J: TRBJ1-4
D: NA
CDR3: CAWSVPRWAEKLFF
DNA: TGTGCCTGGAGTGTACCACGGTGGGCTGAAAAACTGTTTTTT

V: TRBV3-1/TRBV3-2
size: NA
J: TRBJ2-7
D: NA
CDR3: CASSQRGGPYEQYF
DNA: TGTGCCAGCAGCCAACGCGGGGGCCCCTACGAGCAGTACTTC

V: TRBV10-3
size: NA
J: TRBJ1-5
D: TRBD1
CDR3: CAISESGQGRYSNQPQHF
DNA: TGTGCCATCAGTGAGTCCGGACAGGGGCGATATAGCAATCAGCCCCAGCATTTT

V: TRBV5-5
size: NA
J: TRBJ2-7
D: NA
CDR3: CASSLVRYEQYF
DNA: TGTGCCAGCAGCTTGGTCAGGTACGAGCAGTACTTC

V: TRBV2
size: once
J: TRBJ2-7
D: TRBD2
CDR3: CASSGLAGNYEQYF
DNA: TGTGCCAGCAGCGGACTAGCGGGGAACTACGAGCAGTACTTC

V: TRBV2
size: NA
J: TRBJ1-2
D: NA
CDR3: CASAVRGGRTTF
DNA: TGTGCCAGCGCAGTGAGAGGAGGGAGGACTACCTTC

V: TRBV7-9
size: NA
J: TRBJ2-1
D: TRBD1
CDR3: CASSLEQGLNEQFF
DNA: TGTGCCAGCAGCTTAGAACAGGGGTTGAATGAGCAGTTCTTC

V: TRBV28
size: NA
J: TRBJ1-5
D: NA
CDR3: CASSLVGSKVLGNQPQHF
DNA: TGTGCCAGCAGCCTTGTGGGGAGCAAGGTTTTAGGCAATCAGCCCCAGCATTTT

V: TRBV6-1
size: NA
J: TRBJ1-1
D: NA
CDR3: CASSANGGHLATEAFF
DNA: TGTGCCAGCAGTGCGAATGGGGGCCATCTAGCCACTGAAGCTTTCTTT

V: TRBV5-1
size: NA
J: TRBJ1-1
D: NA
CDR3: CASSLEMNTEAFF
DNA: TGCGCCAGCAGCCTAGAGATGAACACTGAAGCTTTCTTT

V: TRBV3-1/TRBV3-2
size: NA
J: TRBJ1-2
D: NA
CDR3: CASSQDIFVQGTNYGYTF
DNA: TGTGCCAGCAGCCAAGATATCTTTGTGCAGGGTACCAACTATGGCTACACCTTC

V: TRBV7-9
size: NA
J: TRBJ2-7
D: TRBD1
CDR3: CASGKQGVGYEQYF
DNA: TGTGCCAGCGGAAAACAGGGGGTTGGGTACGAGCAGTACTTC

V: TRBV7-2
size: NA
J: TRBJ1-6
D: NA
CDR3: CASSPQANSPLHF
DNA: TGTGCCAGCAGCCCGCAAGCCAATTCACCCCTCCACTTT

V: TRBV7-6
size: few
J: TRBJ2-7
D: TRBD1
CDR3: CASSTDRFSYEQYF
DNA: TGTGCCAGCAGCACGGACAGGTTCTCCTACGAGCAGTACTTC

V: TRBV14
size: once
J: TRBJ1-2
D: NA
CDR3: CASSPSEGNYGYTF
DNA: TGTGCCAGCAGCCCCTCAGAGGGAAACTATGGCTACACCTTC

V: TRBV19
size: NA
J: TRBJ1-4
D: NA
CDR3: CASSPLGGKLFF
DNA: TGTGCCAGTAGCCCGTTGGGAGGGAAACTGTTTTTT

V: TRBV6-5
size: NA
J: TRBJ1-2
D: NA
CDR3: CASIEGGTYDYGYTF
DNA: TGTGCCAGCATCGAGGGGGGGACTTACGACTATGGCTACACCTTC

V: TRBV18
size: NA
J: TRBJ1-1
D: NA
CDR3: CASSPLVVNTEAFF
DNA: TGTGCCAGCTCACCACTGGTAGTGAACACTGAAGCTTTCTTT

V: TRBV7-8
size: NA
J: TRBJ2-1
D: TRBD2
CDR3: CASSLGFSGGAGEQFF
DNA: TGTGCCAGCAGCTTAGGATTTAGCGGGGGGGCCGGGGAGCAGTTCTTC

V: TRBV10-3
size: NA
J: TRBJ2-1
D: TRBD1
CDR3: CAISSTNRDRVNEQFF
DNA: TGTGCCATCAGTTCGACAAACAGGGACAGGGTGAATGAGCAGTTCTTC

V: TRBV7-8
size: NA
J: TRBJ1-1
D: NA
CDR3: CASSRTPDPMVTEAFF
DNA: TGTGCCAGCAGTAGGACACCGGATCCTATGGTCACTGAAGCTTTCTTT

V: TRBV5-1
size: NA
J: TRBJ1-2
D: NA
CDR3: CASSLTGTNGYTF
DNA: TGCGCCAGCAGCTTAACAGGGACAAATGGCTACACCTTC

V: TRBV6-5
size: NA
J: TRBJ1-5
D: NA
CDR3: CASNSGGRQPQHF
DNA: TGTGCCAGCAATTCGGGAGGGCGTCAGCCCCAGCATTTT

V: TRBV19
size: NA
J: TRBJ1-2
D: TRBD1
CDR3: CASSIPGTGHYGYTF
DNA: TGTGCCAGTAGTATCCCCGGGACAGGACACTATGGCTACACCTTC

V: TRBV7-8
size: NA
J: TRBJ2-1
D: NA
CDR3: CASSYPGGTAYNEQFF
DNA: TGTGCCAGCAGCTACCCCGGGGGTACCGCCTACAATGAGCAGTTCTTC

V: TRBV27
size: NA
J: TRBJ2-7
D: NA
CDR3: CASSSRRDRDYEQYF
DNA: TGTGCCAGCAGTTCGCGGCGGGACAGAGACTACGAGCAGTACTTC

V: TRBV5-1
size: NA
J: TRBJ2-5
D: NA
CDR3: CASSLGPGVQETQYF
DNA: TGCGCCAGCAGCTTGGGCCCGGGAGTCCAAGAGACCCAGTACTTC

V: TRBV30
size: NA
J: TRBJ1-5
D: NA
CDR3: CAWSTRGLSNQPQHF
DNA: TGTGCCTGGAGTACCAGGGGCCTTAGCAATCAGCCCCAGCATTTT

V: TRBV6-4
size: NA
J: TRBJ2-2
D: TRBD1
CDR3: CASRAGTGGTGELFF
DNA: TGTGCCAGCAGAGCCGGGACAGGCGGGACCGGGGAGCTGTTTTTT

V: TRBV27
size: NA
J: TRBJ2-1
D: NA
CDR3: CASVGGGGYNEQFF
DNA: TGTGCCAGCGTAGGAGGGGGCGGCTACAATGAGCAGTTCTTC

V: TRBV5-6
size: once
J: TRBJ1-1
D: NA
CDR3: CASSPDTNTEAFF
DNA: TGTGCCAGCAGCCCGGACACAAACACTGAAGCTTTCTTT

V: TRBV28
size: NA
J: TRBJ2-7
D: TRBD1
CDR3: CASRETGITYEQYF
DNA: TGTGCCAGCAGGGAGACAGGGATTACCTACGAGCAGTACTTC

V: TRBV6-5
size: NA
J: TRBJ2-3
D: TRBD1
CDR3: CAGGTGLGTDTQYF
DNA: TGTGCCGGGGGGACAGGCTTGGGAACAGATACGCAGTATTTT

V: TRBV28
size: NA
J: TRBJ2-4
D: NA
CDR3: CASTEAPKNIQYF
DNA: TGTGCCAGCACGGAGGCTCCCAAAAACATTCAGTACTTC

V: TRBV13
size: NA
J: TRBJ2-1
D: TRBD1
CDR3: CASSPRGGDSSYNEQFF
DNA: TGTGCCAGCAGCCCGAGAGGGGGCGATAGCTCCTACAATGAGCAGTTCTTC

V: TRBV7-2
size: few
J: TRBJ1-6
D: TRBD1
CDR3: CASSLNPVGTGSNSPLHF
DNA: TGTGCCAGCAGCTTGAACCCGGTCGGGACAGGGAGCAATTCACCCCTCCACTTT

V: TRBV6-5
size: NA
J: TRBJ1-5
D: NA
CDR3: CASSYFPAGLNQPQHF
DNA: TGTGCCAGCAGTTACTTCCCGGCAGGGCTTAATCAGCCCCAGCATTTT

V: TRBV3-1/TRBV3-2
size: many
J: TRBJ1-3
D: NA
CDR3: CASSQEMGQGNTIYF
DNA: TGTGCCAGCAGCCAAGAAATGGGGCAGGGAAACACCATATATTTT

V: TRBV5-6
size: NA
J: TRBJ1-2
D: NA
CDR3: CASSLGGGYGYTF
DNA: TGTGCCAGCAGCTTAGGGGGTGGCTATGGCTACACCTTC